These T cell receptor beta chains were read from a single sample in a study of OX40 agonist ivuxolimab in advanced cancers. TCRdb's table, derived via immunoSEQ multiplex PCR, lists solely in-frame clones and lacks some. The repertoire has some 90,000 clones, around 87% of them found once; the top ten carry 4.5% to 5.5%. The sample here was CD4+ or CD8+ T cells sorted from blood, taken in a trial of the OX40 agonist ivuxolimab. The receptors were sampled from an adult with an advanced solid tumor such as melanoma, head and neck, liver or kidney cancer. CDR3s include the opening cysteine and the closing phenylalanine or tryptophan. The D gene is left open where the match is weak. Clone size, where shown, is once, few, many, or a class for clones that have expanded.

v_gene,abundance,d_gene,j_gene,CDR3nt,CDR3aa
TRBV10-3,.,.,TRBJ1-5,TGTGCCATCAGCCCCGCGGGGGGCGAGCAGCCCCAGCATTTT,CAISPAGGEQPQHF
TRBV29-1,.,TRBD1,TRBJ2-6,TGCAGCGTAAAACAGGGGGCAGACGGGGCCAACGTCCTGACTTTC,CSVKQGADGANVLTF
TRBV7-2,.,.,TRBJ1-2,TGTGCCAGCAGCTTAGCGGGTCAGCTGACTAACTATGGCTACACCTTC,CASSLAGQLTNYGYTF
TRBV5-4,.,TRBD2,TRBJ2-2,TGTGCCAGCAGCTTACCGGGACTAGCTTCACGGGAGCTGTTTTTT,CASSLPGLASRELFF
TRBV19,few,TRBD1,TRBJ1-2,TGTGCCAGTAGTTGGACAGGACTCAGCGCCTATGGCTACACCTTC,CASSWTGLSAYGYTF
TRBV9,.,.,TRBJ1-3,TGTGCCAGCAGCTTCCTGGACAGAGAATCTGGAAACACCATATATTTT,CASSFLDRESGNTIYF
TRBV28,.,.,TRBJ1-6,TGTGCCAGCCGACCCGGGGGGCCATCACCCCTCCACTTT,CASRPGGPSPLHF
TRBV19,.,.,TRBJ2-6,TGTGCCAGTAGTATACAAGGGCGCCAAACCAACGTCCTGACTTTC,CASSIQGRQTNVLTF
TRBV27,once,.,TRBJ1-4,TGTGCCAGCAGATCGGCGGGGGCAGCTAATGAAAAACTGTTTTTT,CASRSAGAANEKLFF
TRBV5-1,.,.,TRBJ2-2,TGCGCCAGCAGCCCCCGGGAGAGCAGGGGCACCGGGGAGCTGTTTTTT,CASSPRESRGTGELFF
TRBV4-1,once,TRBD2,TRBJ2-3,TGCGCCAGCAGCCAAGAACTAGCGGTAGGGACAGATACGCAGTATTTT,CASSQELAVGTDTQYF
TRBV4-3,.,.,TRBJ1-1,TGCGCCAGCAGCCAAGCCGGGACATCAGGACCTGAAGCTTTCTTT,CASSQAGTSGPEAFF
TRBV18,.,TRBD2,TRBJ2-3,TGTGCCAGCTCACCACTCAATAGCGGGGGCACAGATACGCAGTATTTT,CASSPLNSGGTDTQYF
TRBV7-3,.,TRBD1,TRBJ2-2,TGTGCCAGCAGCGTCTCAGGGACAGCGAACACCGGGGAGCTGTTTTTT,CASSVSGTANTGELFF
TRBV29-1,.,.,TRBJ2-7,TGCAGCGTGAGTATACTTGTCGACGAGCAGTACTTC,CSVSILVDEQYF
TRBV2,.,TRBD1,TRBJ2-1,TGTGCCAGCAGTCCAACCGGGACAGGCACTAATGAGCAGTTCTTC,CASSPTGTGTNEQFF
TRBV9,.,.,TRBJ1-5,TGTGCCAGCAGCGTAGACAGAAATCAGCCCCAGCATTTT,CASSVDRNQPQHF
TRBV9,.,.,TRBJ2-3,TGTGCCAGCAGCGTTGAGGGTGCTAGCACAGATACGCAGTATTTT,CASSVEGASTDTQYF
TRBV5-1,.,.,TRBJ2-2,TGCGCCAGCAGCTTGGCCGGGGGGCACGGGGAGCTGTTTTTT,CASSLAGGHGELFF
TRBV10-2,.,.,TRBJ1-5,TGCGCCAGCAGCGACATCCAGGGGAAGAGCAATCAGCCCCAGCATTTT,CASSDIQGKSNQPQHF
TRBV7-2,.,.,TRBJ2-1,TGTGCCAGCAGCGTATGGGGCGATGAGCAGTTCTTC,CASSVWGDEQFF
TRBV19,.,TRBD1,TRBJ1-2,TGTGCCAGTAGCCGGGACAGGTATGGCTACACCTTC,CASSRDRYGYTF
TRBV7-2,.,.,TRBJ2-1,TGTGCCAGCAGCTTAGGAGTGCTACGGGAGCAGTTCTTC,CASSLGVLREQFF
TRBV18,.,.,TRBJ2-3,TGTGCCAGCTCAGTAGGAGTTGGGGGCACAGATACGCAGTATTTT,CASSVGVGGTDTQYF
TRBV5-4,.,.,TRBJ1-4,TGTGCCAGCAGCACCAGGGGTGAAAAACTGTTTTTT,CASSTRGEKLFF
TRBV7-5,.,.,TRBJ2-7,TGTGTCAGAAGCTTAGTGGCAGTGACAGGGGGCTCCTACGAGCAGTACTTC,CVRSLVAVTGGSYEQYF
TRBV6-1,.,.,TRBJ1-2,TGTGCCAGCAGTGAAGTTGGGGCAGTTTATGGCTACACCTTC,CASSEVGAVYGYTF
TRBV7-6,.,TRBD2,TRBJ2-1,TGTGCCAGCAGCTCCAGGACTAGCGGGTACAATGAGCAGTTCTTC,CASSSRTSGYNEQFF
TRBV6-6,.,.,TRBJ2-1,TGTGCCAGCATTCCGACTAGGGTAAATGAGCAGTTCTTC,CASIPTRVNEQFF
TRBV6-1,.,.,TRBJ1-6,TGTGCCAGCAGTGCAAGCAGGGCTGGGAATTCACCCCTCCACTTT,CASSASRAGNSPLHF
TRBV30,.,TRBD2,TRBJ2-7,TGTGCCTGGAGGCCCAGCGGGAGGGCCGGCTACGAGCAGTACTTC,CAWRPSGRAGYEQYF
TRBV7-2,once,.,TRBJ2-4,TGTGCCAGCAGCTTAGTTTTATTGGGAAATGGGGTCAAAAACATTCAGTACTTC,CASSLVLLGNGVKNIQYF
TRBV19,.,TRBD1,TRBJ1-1,TGTGCCAGTAGTACAAGGCCCACAGGGGCAAACACTGAAGCTTTCTTT,CASSTRPTGANTEAFF
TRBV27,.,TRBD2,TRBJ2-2,TGTGCCAGCAGTTTACTAGCGGGAGGCACCGGGGAGCTGTTTTTT,CASSLLAGGTGELFF
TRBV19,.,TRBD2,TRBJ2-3,TGTGCCAGTAGTAGAGGCGGGAGGGACACAGATACGCAGTATTTT,CASSRGGRDTDTQYF
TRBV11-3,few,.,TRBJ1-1,TGTGCCAGCAGCCAGGGACGGGCGAACACTGAAGCTTTCTTT,CASSQGRANTEAFF
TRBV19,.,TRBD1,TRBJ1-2,TGTGCCAGTAGTTCAACCGGGACAGGGGGTGGTGGCTACACCTTC,CASSSTGTGGGGYTF
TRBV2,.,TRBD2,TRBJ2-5,TGTGCCAGAGGGGCTAGCGGGAGCGTGGAGACCCAGTACTTC,CARGASGSVETQYF
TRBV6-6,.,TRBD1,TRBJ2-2,TGTGCCAGCAGTACCGGACAGGGGGCAGGCACCGGGGAGCTGTTTTTT,CASSTGQGAGTGELFF